These 14 T cell receptor beta chains were all obtained from the same sample, sequenced in a study of identical twins. Using its own MiXCR run on the 5' RACE reads, TCRdb lists one record per CDR3 protein. The sample yields 700,000 to 950,000 distinct CDR3 sequences, around 12% seen once. In addition, the sample was reused for a study of yellow fever vaccine responses in identical twins.

Material for sequencing was PBMCs. These receptors originate from a woman aged 18-29 years in good health.

This clonotype appeared a few times. The chain links TRBV7-2 to TRBJ2-2; 9 bases map to TRBD2. This CDR3 has 16 amino acids. Germline-derived CDR1 and CDR2 are SGHTA and FQGNSA. Trimming took 4 bases from V and 5 from J; bases not matched to a gene: 8. The CDR3 sequence: CASSWTGTSRTGELFF. The DNA of the CDR3 is TGTGCCAGCAGCTGGACCGGGACTAGCCGTACCGGGGAGCTGTTTTTT.

This clonotype was seen a handful of times. The V and J genes are TRBV12-3 or TRBV12-4 and TRBJ2-1; 8 positions match TRBD1. After removal of 2 bases from V and 6 bases from J, the junction contained 3 bases not matched to a gene. CDR3 length: 14 residues. This CDR3 is CASSLQGAVNEQFF. The DNA for the CDR3 is TGTGCCAGCAGTTTACAGGGGGCGGTCAATGAGCAGTTCTTC.

This clonotype occurred many times. The V and J genes are TRBV9 and TRBJ2-1; 8 nucleotides agree with TRBD1. The V gene end was trimmed by 0 bases and the J gene end by 4 bases; junction bases not matched to a gene: 6. The length of the CDR3 is 16 residues. The germline CDR1 and CDR2 sequences are SGDLS and YYNGEE. The CDR3 DNA follows: TGTGCCAGCAGCGTAGATTGGACAGGGTCATACAATGAGCAGTTCTTC. Protein product: CASSVDWTGSYNEQFF.

The V and J genes are TRBV2 and TRBJ1-6; D is uncertain. Trimming shortened V by 4 bases and J by 0 bases, and 13 bases separated the two germline ends. CDR3 length: 17 amino acids. Germline V gives CDR1 SNHLY, CDR2 FYNNEI. The DNA for the CDR3 is TGTGCCAGCAGTGGCCCCCTGCGGAGCTCCTATAATTCACCCCTCCACTTT. Translating gives CASSGPLRSSYNSPLHF.

The rearrangement uses TRBV15 and TRBJ2-3; D could derive from TRBD1 or TRBD2 (5 bases each). V was pared by 4 bases and J by 3 bases, with 29 bases between. The CDR3 is 20 residues long. Looked up from germline, CDR1 is LNHNV and CDR2 is YYDKDF (reference sequence). CDR3 in amino acids: CATSTLHPGTVGLGTDTQYF. The CDR3 coding sequence is TGTGCCACCAGCACCCTCCACCCCGGGACGGTGGGCCTAGGGACAGATACGCAGTATTTT.

A few counts support this clonotype. This rearrangement joins TRBV18 to TRBJ2-7; D is perhaps TRBD2 (5 bases). The length of the CDR3 is 16 residues. Germline V CDR1 and CDR2: KGHSH, LQKENI. V was cut by 6 bases and J by 3 bases, with 21 bases left in between. As DNA, the CDR3 is TGTGCCAGCTCCTCAGTCATACTAGACCCCAACTACGAGCAGTACTTC. Residues: CASSSVILDPNYEQYF. Supplemented by reference TRBV18 and TRBJ2-7, the full variable domain reads NAGVMQNPRHLVRRRGQEARLRCSPMKGHSHVYWYRQLPEEGLKFMVYLQKENIIDESGMPKERFSAEFPKEGPSILRIQQVVRGDSAAYFCASSSVILDPNYEQYFGPGTRLTVT.

This clonotype was picked up a small number of times. This chain connects TRBV6-1 to TRBJ2-3, with TRBD1 matching over 8 bases. The CDR3 is 17 residues long. Germline CDR1 is MNHNS and CDR2 is SASEGT. V shed 1 base, J shed 0 bases, and the junction held 6 bases outside the gene matches. CDR3 protein: CASSEDRTGTSTDTQYF. The CDR3 nucleotides read TGTGCCAGCAGTGAAGATAGGACAGGGACAAGCACAGATACGCAGTATTTT.

The rearrangement joins TRBV28 to TRBJ1-5; no clear D gene. The germline V gene encodes CDR1 MDHEN and CDR2 SYDVKM. This CDR3 region has 15 residues. Trimming shortened V by 4 bases and J by 4 bases, and 14 bases separated the two germline ends. CDR3 in amino acids: CASSSPRTGNQPQHF. The CDR3 region has the DNA TGTGCCAGCAGTTCCCCTAGGACGGGGAATCAGCCCCAGCATTTT.

In this sample, this clonotype turned up a few times. The chain joins TRBV12-3 or TRBV12-4 to TRBJ2-7; D call uncertain. Trimming took 1 base from V and 6 from J, leaving 10 bases between them. The CDR3 runs to 13 residues. The DNA of the CDR3 is TGTGCCAGCAGTTTAGACCTGGTTTCCGAGCAGTACGTC. It codes for CASSLDLVSEQYV.

The sample holds many counts of this clonotype. The rearrangement links TRBV15 to TRBJ1-6; D gene ambiguous. The CDR3 consists of 12 residues. CDR1 is LNHNV, CDR2 YYDKDF, per germline (reference sequence). The V and J ends lost 5 bases and 8 bases respectively, with 7 bases between them. The CDR3 sequence: CATSQSHSPLHF. CDR3 in DNA: TGTGCCACCAGCCAGTCGCATTCACCCCTCCACTTT.

This chain connects TRBV5-6 to TRBJ2-5; TRBD2 matches 7 bases. The CDR3 sequence is 16 residues long. With 0 bases clipped from V and 4 bases from J, the junction kept 9 bases outside the gene matches. CDR1 is SGHDT, CDR2 YYEEEE, per germline. As DNA, the CDR3 is TGTGCCAGCAGCTTGGACCCGGGGAGGGGAGGAGAGACCCAGTACTTC. Protein: CASSLDPGRGGETQYF.

In this sample, this clonotype turned up a few times. The V call is TRBV7-9, the J call TRBJ1-1; a weak D match, TRBD1 (6 bases). The V gene lost 0 bases and the J gene lost 8 bases, with 7 bases spanning the gap. The V gene's germline CDR1 is SEHNR and CDR2 FQNEAQ (reference sequence). CDR3 size: 12 residues. CDR3 region: CASSLADREAFF. The CDR3 DNA is TGTGCCAGCAGCTTAGCGGACAGAGAAGCTTTCTTT.

The CDR3 DNA reads as TGTGCCAGCAGCTTAGATGGGGTCGTCGGGGAGCTGTTTTTT. Translation gives CASSLDGVVGELFF. V and J are TRBV11-2 and TRBJ2-2; D gene uncertain. CDR3 length: 14 amino acids. Trimming stripped 0 bases from V and 7 bases from J, with 9 bases between. CDR1 is SGHAT and CDR2 is FQNNGV in the germline V gene.

The chain joins TRBV5-1 to TRBJ2-1, with a possible D match to TRBD1 (6 bases). Per the germline V gene, CDR1 is SGHRS and CDR2 is YFSETQ. The V end lost 3 bases, the J end lost 0 bases, and 22 bases lay between the germline ends. CDR3 length: 19 amino acids. CDR3 DNA sequence: TGCGCCAGCAGCTCGGACCGAAACAGGGCCCTCCCCTCCTACAATGAGCAGTTCTTC. It encodes CASSSDRNRALPSYNEQFF.